Shown below are 28 T cell receptor beta chains from a single sample sequenced in a study of blood T cell repertoires in COVID-19 (dated by TCRdb to 2018 to 2021). The library was prepared using the immunoSEQ multiplex PCR assay. TCRdb holds this immuneACCESS table with in-frame rearrangements only. Some clones are missing; in checked studies, unresolved V genes explain under half, and the rest has no known cause. The sample includes over 200,000 clones, with 75% to 90% observed a single time. The top ten clones comprise around 6.5% of the sample. Sequenced sample: peripheral blood. The receptor source for this set is a man aged 55-75 years who had recovered from COVID-19.

V and J are TRBV5-6 and TRBJ1-3, with 7 bases lining up with TRBD1. This CDR3 has 18 amino acids. Germline CDR1 and CDR2: SGHDT and YYEEEE. Unmatched junction bases numbered 9, after V lost 0 bases and J lost 0 bases. The CDR3 region has the DNA TGTGCCAGCAGCTTGGAGGGTGAGGGGGCTCCCTCTGGAAACACCATATATTTT. Amino acid sequence: CASSLEGEGAPSGNTIYF.

The chain joins TRBV7-3 to TRBJ2-2; possibly TRBD2 for D (6 bases). The ends were cut back, 5 bases at V and 0 bases at J, with 22 bases in the middle. Germline loops: CDR1 SGHTA, CDR2 FQGTGA. The CDR3 runs 19 residues. The CDR3 nucleotides are TGTGCCAGCAGCCTCAATCCCCCCCACGGGACTCCGAACACCGGGGAGCTGTTTTTT. Protein sequence: CASSLNPPHGTPNTGELFF. Combining the CDR3 with reference TRBV7-3 and TRBJ2-2 gives the whole variable domain GAGVSQTPSNKVTEKGKYVELRCDPISGHTALYWYRQSLGQGPEFLIYFQGTGAADDSGLPNDRFFAVRPEGSVSTLKIQRTERGDSAVYLCASSLNPPHGTPNTGELFFGEGSRLTVL.

The gene calls are TRBV4-1 and TRBJ2-5, with TRBD2 matching over 10 bases. The germline V gene encodes CDR1 MGHRA and CDR2 YSYEKL. The CDR3 sequence is 16 residues long. The V gene end was trimmed by 0 bases and the J gene end by 4 bases; junction bases not matched to a gene: 5. This CDR3 is CASSQDQRGGPETQYF. DNA of the CDR3: TGCGCCAGCAGCCAAGACCAGCGGGGGGGCCCAGAGACCCAGTACTTC.

This sequence joins TRBV4-1 and TRBJ1-2; weak D call: TRBD1 (5 bases). CDR1 and CDR2 from the germline V gene are MGHRA and YSYEKL. CDR3 length: 14 amino acids. V dropped 0 bases and J dropped 4 bases, with 9 bases sitting between them. The CDR3 region has the DNA TGCGCCAGCAGCCAAGATTATCAGGGCTATGGCTACACCTTC. Its protein is CASSQDYQGYGYTF.

This clone was seen more than once but under ten times. The chain uses TRBV3-1 (or the pseudogene TRBV3-2) and TRBJ1-3, with D unclear. Trimming cost V 1 base and J 0 bases, with 7 bases left between them. CDR1 and CDR2 (germline): LGHDT, YNNKEL (reference sequence). There are 15 residues in the CDR3. DNA of the CDR3: TGTGCCAGCAGCCAAGCCCACAGCTCTGGAAACACCATATATTTT. Protein product: CASSQAHSSGNTIYF.

V is TRBV9 and J is TRBJ2-2, with 7 bases fitting TRBD2. Per germline, CDR1 SGDLS and CDR2 YYNGEE. With 2 bases clipped from V and 4 bases from J, the junction kept 11 bases outside the gene matches. The CDR3 extends over 17 amino acids. Here the CDR3 reads CASSVGTTPRGTGELFF. For the CDR3, the DNA is TGTGCCAGCAGCGTCGGGACTACCCCGCGGGGCACCGGGGAGCTGTTTTTT.

The rearrangement uses TRBV10-2 and TRBJ1-5, with 8 bases matching TRBD1. Germline-derived CDR1 and CDR2 are WSHSY and SAAADI. J was trimmed by 6 bases and V by 5 bases; bases with no gene match: 9. The CDR3 consists of 15 residues. CDR3 in DNA: TGCGCCAGCAGTCTTTACGACAGGGGCGGTCAGCCCCAGCATTTT. Residues: CASSLYDRGGQPQHF.

V and J are TRBV7-3 and TRBJ2-2; maybe TRBD1 (6 bases). V lost 5 bases and J lost 4, with 14 bases in between. The germline V gene encodes CDR1 SGHTA and CDR2 FQGTGA. The CDR3 is 15 amino acids. The CDR3 region has the DNA TGTGCCAGCAGCCTCCAGGGGCGTAGCACCGGGGAGCTGTTTTTT. It yields the protein CASSLQGRSTGELFF. Supplemented by reference TRBV7-3 and TRBJ2-2, the full variable domain reads GAGVSQTPSNKVTEKGKYVELRCDPISGHTALYWYRQSLGQGPEFLIYFQGTGAADDSGLPNDRFFAVRPEGSVSTLKIQRTERGDSAVYLCASSLQGRSTGELFFGEGSRLTVL.

This sequence joins TRBV7-8 and TRBJ2-3; 7 positions agree with TRBD1. Per the germline V gene, CDR1 is SGHVS and CDR2 is FQNEAQ. This CDR3 is built from 14 residues. Trimming cost V 5 bases and J 1 base; bases outside gene matches: 3. The CDR3 is CASSITGGTDTQYF. The DNA for the CDR3 is TGTGCCAGCAGCATAACAGGGGGCACAGATACGCAGTATTTT.

This clone occurred once. The rearrangement uses TRBV29-1 and TRBJ2-7, with 9 bases that match TRBD1. The CDR3 is 14 residues long. CDR1 is SQVTM and CDR2 is ANQGSEA in the germline V gene. After removal of 4 bases from V and 4 bases from J, the junction contained 8 bases not matched to a gene. As DNA, the CDR3 is TGCAGCGTTGCTCCGGGACAGGGAAATTACGAGCAGTACTTC. It translates to CSVAPGQGNYEQYF.

This chain joins TRBV25-1 and TRBJ1-2, with D unclear. From germline, CDR1 is MGHDK and CDR2 SYGVNS. The CDR3 is 15 amino acids. The ends were cut back, 2 bases at V and 2 bases at J, with 12 bases in the middle. The CDR3 sequence: CASSEGEWSNYGYTF. For the CDR3, the DNA is TGTGCCAGCAGTGAAGGGGAGTGGAGCAACTATGGCTACACCTTC.

Note on this clone: At the DNA level, this CDR3 is encoded by other sequences in the same sample as well. V gene TRBV2 combines with J gene TRBJ1-1, with D possibly being TRBD1 (5 bases). The CDR3 sequence is 13 residues long. From germline, CDR1 is SNHLY and CDR2 FYNNEI. V was clipped by 4 bases and J by 2 bases, with 8 bases between them. This CDR3 reads CASSGQLNTEAFF. The CDR3 DNA follows: TGTGCCAGCAGTGGACAGCTAAACACTGAAGCTTTCTTT.

The chain has TRBV7-8 and TRBJ1-6, with 7 bases matching TRBD1. This CDR3 has 17 residues. The trim removed 4 bases at V and 9 bases at J, leaving 15 bases unmatched. Germline V CDR1 and CDR2: SGHVS, FQNEAQ. This CDR3 is CASSSVSTGSISSPLHF. CDR3 bases: TGTGCCAGCAGCTCGGTCTCGACAGGGAGCATAAGTTCACCCCTCCACTTT.

V gene TRBV24-1 combines with J gene TRBJ2-7, with 7 bases identical to TRBD1. Germline loops: CDR1 KGHDR, CDR2 SFDVKD. V lost 1 base, J lost 2 bases, and 4 bases stayed unmatched. The CDR3 totals 15 residues. CDR3 sequence reads: CATSDFFTGAYEQYF. The CDR3 DNA reads as TGTGCCACCAGTGATTTCTTTACAGGGGCCTACGAGCAGTACTTC.

The gene calls are TRBV4-3 and TRBJ2-3; TRBD2 agrees at 10 bases. The CDR3 spans 17 residues. The V gene end was trimmed by 1 base and the J gene end by 4 bases; junction bases not matched to a gene: 8. Germline V gene sequence: CDR1 LGHNA, CDR2 YSLEER. DNA of the CDR3: TGCGCCAGCAGCCAAGGCGGGACTAGCGTTTTGGCAGATACGCAGTATTTT. This codes for CASSQGGTSVLADTQYF.

The J gene is TRBJ1-1, the V gene TRBV29-1; D unclear. Trimming removed 4 bases at V and 4 bases at J, with 10 bases between. Looked up from germline, CDR1 is SQVTM and CDR2 is ANQGSEA. The CDR3 runs 12 residues. The DNA for the CDR3 is TGCAGCGTTGCCCAAAGAGGCACTGAAGCTTTCTTT. As protein: CSVAQRGTEAFF.

A single count supports this clone. The chain carries TRBV4-1 and TRBJ1-1; D uncertain. The CDR3 contains 14 residues. Germline CDR1 reads MGHRA; CDR2 reads YSYEKL. Between the trimmed V and J ends, which lost 0 bases and 11 bases, there was a span of 16 bases. CDR3 amino acids: CASSQDPTLRGAFF. CDR3 nucleotide sequence: TGCGCCAGCAGCCAAGACCCCACCCTCCGCGGGGCTTTCTTT.

The chain links TRBV9 to TRBJ2-2; TRBD2 agrees at 8 bases. V was clipped by 2 bases and J by 1 base; unmatched bases: 4. This CDR3 is built from 16 residues. Germline V lookup: CDR1 SGDLS, CDR2 YYNGEE. The CDR3 DNA follows: TGTGCCAGCAGCGTGAACGGGAGGGGGAACACCGGGGAGCTGTTTTTT. This encodes CASSVNGRGNTGELFF.

The chain links TRBV4-1 to TRBJ2-1, with TRBD2 as a possible D gene (6 bases). The V gene's germline CDR1 is MGHRA and CDR2 YSYEKL. The V and J ends lost 5 bases and 10 bases respectively, with 15 bases between them. There are 13 residues in the CDR3. DNA of the CDR3: TGCGCCAGCAGCACCCGGGAGTTGTACGAGCAGTTCTTC. Amino acids: CASSTRELYEQFF.

The gene calls are TRBV29-1 and TRBJ1-2; 8 bases fit TRBD1. Trimming cost V 4 bases and J 2 bases; bases outside gene matches: 6. CDR1 is SQVTM, CDR2 ANQGSEA, per germline. The CDR3 is made up of 14 amino acids. As DNA, the CDR3 is TGCAGCGTTGGGGGGACAGGATTCAACTATGGCTACACCTTC. Translated, it gives CSVGGTGFNYGYTF.

The chain joins TRBV6-5 to TRBJ1-2; 9 bases are a match to TRBD1. Germline V lookup: CDR1 MNHEY, CDR2 SVGAGI. The CDR3 runs to 15 residues. Trimming removed 4 bases from V and 4 bases from J; junction bases left unmatched: 7. This CDR3 reads CASSSGQGLGYGYTF. Written as DNA, the CDR3 is TGTGCCAGCAGTTCCGGACAGGGGCTCGGCTATGGCTACACCTTC.

This clone was found once. The chain has TRBV6-5 and TRBJ2-5, with 11 bases matching TRBD2. Germline V gene sequence: CDR1 MNHEY, CDR2 SVGAGI. V lost 5 bases, J lost 2 bases, and 4 bases stayed unmatched. The CDR3 runs to 15 residues. CDR3: CASSTSGRGQETQYF. The CDR3 bases are TGTGCCAGCAGTACTAGCGGGAGAGGTCAAGAGACCCAGTACTTC.

The rearrangement uses TRBV11-3 and TRBJ2-1, with TRBD2 matching 15 bases. Per the germline V gene, CDR1 is SGHNT and CDR2 is YENEEA. The CDR3 is 20 amino acids. The trim removed 4 bases at V and 2 bases at J, leaving 12 bases unmatched. The CDR3 coding sequence is TGTGCCAGCAGCTCCAGGACTAGCGGGAGGGCCGATTTGACCTACAATGAGCAGTTCTTC. Translation gives CASSSRTSGRADLTYNEQFF.

In its sample, this clone was seen once. The gene calls are TRBV6-5 and TRBJ1-3, with 7 bases aligning to TRBD1. Trimming at V came to 2 bases and at J to 4 bases, leaving 8 bases not matched to a gene. Germline V CDR1 and CDR2: MNHEY, SVGAGI. The CDR3 is 16 residues long. CDR3 amino acids: CASSYTPGGIGNTIYF. CDR3 coding DNA: TGTGCCAGCAGTTACACCCCAGGGGGAATCGGAAACACCATATATTTT.

The chain has TRBV5-4 and TRBJ2-5; 9 bases map to TRBD1. The J call may be wrong; the DNA end is better matched by TRBJ2-7. CDR1 and CDR2 from the germline V gene are SGHNT and YYREEE (reference sequence). The CDR3 loop spans 15 amino acids. CDR3 in amino acids: CASSRDRASSYEQYF. CDR3 nucleotide sequence: TGTGCCAGCAGCCGGGACAGGGCGAGCTCCTACGAGCAGTACTTC.

The chain recombines TRBV5-1 with TRBJ2-2, with 11 bases aligning to TRBD2. Losses at the gene ends were 1 base for V and 1 base for J; bases not matched to a gene: 3. In germline, CDR1 is SGHRS, CDR2 YFSETQ. The CDR3 contains 17 residues. The CDR3 nucleotides are TGCGCCAGCAGCTTGCCAGGACTAGCGGGGAACACCGGGGAGCTGTTTTTT. Protein product: CASSLPGLAGNTGELFF.

V usage is TRBV5-1 and J usage is TRBJ2-7; D is unclear. Germline V gives CDR1 SGHRS, CDR2 YFSETQ. The CDR3 spans 14 residues. V was trimmed by 0 bases and J by 0 bases, leaving 7 bases between them. CDR3 sequence (DNA): TGCGCCAGCAGCTTGGCCGTCAGCTCCTACGAGCAGTACTTC. This codes for CASSLAVSSYEQYF.

This clone was seen just once. V gene TRBV7-5 combines with J gene TRBJ2-5; the table names TRBD2, a call not compared with the DNA. TRBV7-5 is assigned pseudogene status. This CDR3 comprises 14 residues. DNA of the CDR3: TGTGCCAGAAGACCTAGCGGGAACCAAGAGACCCAGTACTTC. This encodes CARRPSGNQETQYF.